This TCR beta chain was retrieved from a study of T cells in women clearing cervical HPV infection. The wider study: For cases, blood was sampled a median around 150 days after lesion detection, interquartile range roughly 85 to 200 days. HLA type could not be excluded as a confounder. Notes on the study in general: CIN3+ cases had significantly higher TCR richness than controls; evenness did not differ.

Here immunoSEQ multiplex PCR was the method, and the copy in TCRdb shows in-frame clones only, minus some. The listing records under 45,000 clones. Points on this clone: Its cognate antigen is unknown. The sequenced fragment ends 3 residues before the CDR3 boundary, so the rest is inferred from the germline J gene.

Unmatched junction bases numbered 9, after V lost 3 bases and J lost 0 bases. Per germline, CDR1 LNHDA and CDR2 SQIVND (reference sequence). The CDR3 runs 19 residues. The sequence came from a woman aged 18-70 years with a cervical HPV16 infection that either progressed to CIN3+ or cleared (not recorded which). The specimen sequenced was blood buffy coat. The chain uses TRBV19 and TRBJ1-6, with 9 bases aligning to TRBD1. The chain's CDR3 is CASSMSGTGLSSYNSPLHF. The covered CDR3 bases are TGTGCCAGTAGTATGTCAGGGACAGGGCTCAGCTCCTATAATTCACCC.